This TCR beta chain was found in a study of molecular identifiers for immune sequencing clone quantification. This CDR3 comprises 14 residues. V shed 5 bases and J shed 5 bases, with 16 bases lying between them. From germline, CDR1 is SGHTA and CDR2 FQGTGA. TCRdb recomputed calls from the PCR reads with MiXCR, one row per CDR3 protein. In the table there are 460,000 or so distinct CDR3 sequences, roughly 26% of which are singletons. This receptor was obtained from a human donor in good health. Some libraries in this study had Jurkat cell RNA spiked in. The rearrangement joins TRBV7-3 to TRBJ2-7; D might be TRBD2 (6 bases). Sequenced sample: naive CD8+ T cells from blood, with Jurkat cell RNA spiked in. The subset was: FACS-sorted CD8+CD4-CCR7+CD45RA+ naive T cells. DNA of the CDR3: TGTGCCAGCAGCATGGCCGGAGGGAGCCACGAGCAGTACTTC. It encodes CASSMAGGSHEQYF.